Given below is one TCR beta chain in context. Its antigen is unidentified. The data derive from a study of OX40 agonist ivuxolimab in advanced cancers. For the study at large: Prior therapy, whether anti-PD-1, anti-PD-L1 or anti-CTLA-4, was allowed, and more than 35% had some. General observations from the study: The mean number of expanded clones was higher in CD8+ T cells than in CD4+.

V was shortened by 2 bases and J by 3 bases, with 8 bases between the two germline ends. This CDR3 has 14 amino acids. CDR1 and CDR2 (germline): SGDLS, YYNGEE. Generated by immunoSEQ multiplex PCR, the TCRdb table keeps only in-frame clones and is missing some. The sample yields 90,000 to 150,000 clones, roughly nine tenths seen once. The material sequenced was CD4+ or CD8+ T cells sorted from blood, taken in a trial of the OX40 agonist ivuxolimab. This TCR was sampled from an adult with an advanced solid tumor such as melanoma, head and neck, liver or kidney cancer. The chain combines TRBV9 with TRBJ2-2; no reliable D call. The DNA of the CDR3 is TGTGCCAGCAGCGTTCGGACGTACACCGGGGAGCTGTTTTTT. Encoded protein: CASSVRTYTGELFF.